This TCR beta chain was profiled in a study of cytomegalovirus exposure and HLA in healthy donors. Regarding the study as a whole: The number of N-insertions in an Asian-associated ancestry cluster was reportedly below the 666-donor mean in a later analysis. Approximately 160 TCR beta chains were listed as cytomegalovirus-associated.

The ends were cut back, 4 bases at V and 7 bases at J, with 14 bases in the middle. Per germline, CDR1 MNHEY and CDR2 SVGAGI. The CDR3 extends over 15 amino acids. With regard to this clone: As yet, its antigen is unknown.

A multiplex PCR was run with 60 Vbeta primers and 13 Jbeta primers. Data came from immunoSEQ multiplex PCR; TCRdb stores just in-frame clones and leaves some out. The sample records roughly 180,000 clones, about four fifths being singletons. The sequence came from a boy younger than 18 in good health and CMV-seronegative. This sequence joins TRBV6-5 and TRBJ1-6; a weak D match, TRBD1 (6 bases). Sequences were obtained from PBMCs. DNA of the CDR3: TGTGCCAGCAGTTCCCGGACAGTGAAGAATTCACCCCTCCACTTT. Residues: CASSSRTVKNSPLHF.